This is a list of T cell receptor beta chains from one sample in a study of blood T cell repertoires in COVID-19. Data came from immunoSEQ multiplex PCR; TCRdb stores just in-frame clones and leaves some out. The sample holds under 130,000 clones, 84% seen once. The sequencing sample was made of peripheral blood. The receptor set was obtained from a human donor in a cohort sampled during active or convalescent COVID-19. CDR3s include the opening cysteine and the closing phenylalanine or tryptophan. Each record gives: clone size, J gene, V gene, D gene, CDR3 protein, CDR3 DNA. D genes are given only for firm matches. Rows may omit the clone size; those that give it use once, few, many or a size class.

once	TRBJ1-1	TRBV6-5	-	CASSHNNEAFF	TGTGCCAGCAGCCATAACAATGAAGCTTTCTTT
-	TRBJ2-4	TRBV5-4	TRBD1	CASSLGQGSDIQYF	TGTGCCAGCAGCTTGGGACAGGGGTCGGACATTCAGTACTTC
-	TRBJ2-3	TRBV28	TRBD2	CASSLVASTGGVPDTQYF	TGTGCCAGCAGTTTAGTTGCCTCTACCGGGGGGGTCCCAGATACGCAGTATTTT
-	TRBJ1-6	TRBV20-1	-	CSASVGTISNSSPLHF	TGCAGTGCTAGTGTCGGGACAATATCGAATAGTTCACCCCTCCACTTT
-	TRBJ2-7	TRBV11-2	-	CASSFRIHEQYF	TGTGCCAGCAGCTTCAGGATCCACGAGCAGTACTTC
once	TRBJ1-4	TRBV7-6	TRBD1	CASSSPTGGGEKLFF	TGTGCCAGCAGCTCTCCGACAGGGGGTGGGGAAAAACTGTTTTTT
-	TRBJ1-1	TRBV7-9	TRBD1	CASSKTGTANTEAFF	TGTGCCAGCAGCAAAACAGGGACAGCCAACACTGAAGCTTTCTTT
-	TRBJ1-5	TRBV5-5	TRBD1	CASSLDRGLQPQHF	TGTGCCAGCAGCTTGGACAGGGGTCTCCAGCCCCAGCATTTT
few	TRBJ1-2	TRBV7-2	-	CASSLNEVTKGYTF	TGTGCCAGCAGCTTAAATGAGGTCACAAAGGGCTACACCTTC
-	TRBJ2-1	TRBV3-1/TRBV3-2	-	CASSQSSAGNEQFF	TGTGCCAGCAGCCAATCTAGCGCAGGCAATGAGCAGTTCTTC
-	TRBJ2-5	TRBV12-3/TRBV12-4	-	CASSLGQKETQYF	TGTGCCAGCAGTCTCGGACAGAAAGAGACCCAGTACTTC
-	TRBJ2-5	TRBV7-3	TRBD2	CASSLRGFGKTSGIQETQYF	TGTGCCAGCAGCTTAAGGGGTTTCGGAAAGACTAGCGGGATACAAGAGACCCAGTACTTC
-	TRBJ2-7	TRBV30	TRBD1	CACPRTGGLEQYF	TGTGCCTGCCCCCGGACAGGGGGCCTCGAGCAGTACTTC
-	TRBJ1-5	TRBV5-5	TRBD1	CASSPQDRANQPQHF	TGTGCCAGCAGCCCACAAGACAGGGCTAATCAGCCCCAGCATTTT
once	TRBJ1-2	TRBV6-2/TRBV6-3	-	CASSGGLVYGYTF	TGTGCCAGCAGTGGGGGACTGGTCTATGGCTACACCTTC
-	TRBJ2-1	TRBV6-4	-	CASSDVPFYNEQFF	TGTGCCAGCAGTGACGTCCCCTTCTACAATGAGCAGTTCTTC
-	TRBJ2-7	TRBV19	TRBD1	CASRAGTGVSYEQYF	TGTGCCAGTAGGGCCGGGACAGGCGTCTCCTACGAGCAGTACTTC
-	TRBJ1-2	TRBV3-1/TRBV3-2	TRBD1	CASSFGQDYGYTF	TGTGCCAGCAGCTTCGGACAGGACTATGGCTACACCTTC
-	TRBJ1-2	TRBV7-3	-	CASSLEGGRGYTF	TGTGCCAGCAGCTTGGAAGGAGGCCGTGGCTACACCTTC
-	TRBJ1-5	TRBV19	TRBD1	CASSLQGDSQPQHF	TGTGCCAGTAGCCTCCAGGGGGACAGTCAGCCCCAGCATTTT
-	TRBJ1-5	TRBV7-2	-	CASSSYSNSNQPQHF	TGTGCCAGCAGCTCATACAGCAATAGCAATCAGCCCCAGCATTTT
-	TRBJ1-1	TRBV27	-	CASSAGARVNTEAFF	TGTGCCAGCAGTGCAGGGGCGAGGGTGAACACTGAAGCTTTCTTT
few	TRBJ1-3	TRBV7-9	-	CASSLGSGFSGNTIYF	TGTGCCAGCAGCTTAGGGTCAGGGTTTTCTGGAAACACCATATATTTT
once	TRBJ1-1	TRBV6-6	-	CASSTGTEAFF	TGTGCCAGCAGCACAGGGACTGAAGCTTTCTTT
-	TRBJ2-1	TRBV6-5	-	CASRVGQYNEQFF	TGTGCCAGCAGAGTCGGACAATACAATGAGCAGTTCTTC